Shown below are 25 T cell receptor beta chains from a single sample sequenced in a study of cytomegalovirus exposure and HLA in healthy donors. With 60 Vbeta and 13 Jbeta primers, the PCR was carried out. Data came from immunoSEQ multiplex PCR; TCRdb stores just in-frame clones and leaves some out. The sample lists 100,000 to 150,000 clones; around 85% were seen once. Sequenced: PBMCs. The receptors shown here come from a boy aged 10-17 years in good health and CMV-seronegative.

V gene TRBV7-2 combines with J gene TRBJ2-7; 11 bases map to TRBD2. Germline lookup yields CDR1 SGHTA and CDR2 FQGNSA. The CDR3 sequence is 15 residues long. The V gene end was trimmed by 3 bases and the J gene end by 2 bases; junction bases not matched to a gene: 3. Here the CDR3 reads CASSFELAGAYEQYF. For the CDR3, the DNA is TGTGCCAGCAGCTTCGAACTAGCGGGGGCCTACGAGCAGTACTTC.

V is TRBV30 and J is TRBJ2-1; 13 positions agree with TRBD2. CDR1 is GTSNPN and CDR2 is SVGIG in the germline V gene (reference sequence). The CDR3 spans 14 residues. V trimming: 4 bases; J trimming: 8 bases; junction bases outside the gene matches: 5. The CDR3 bases are TGTGCCTGGATGGGACTAGCGGGAAGGGATGAGCAGTTCTTC. This gives the protein CAWMGLAGRDEQFF.

This chain joins TRBV7-2 and TRBJ2-5; 15 bases align to TRBD2. The CDR3 covers 17 residues. V shed 7 bases, J shed 4 bases, and the junction held 10 bases outside the gene matches. Germline V gene sequence: CDR1 SGHTA, CDR2 FQGNSA. CDR3 bases: TGTGCCAGCACCAAATACAGGACTAGCGGGGGGGCAGAGACCCAGTACTTC. Its translation is CASTKYRTSGGAETQYF.

V and J are TRBV5-4 and TRBJ1-2; D remains ambiguous. In germline, CDR1 is SGHNT, CDR2 YYREEE (reference sequence). The CDR3 spans 11 residues. Trimming took off 7 bases at V and 7 bases at J, with 11 bases between the two ends. Here the CDR3 DNA reads TGTGCCAGCCGCCAGGAGGCTGGCTACACCTTC. Its translation is CASRQEAGYTF.

The chain combines TRBV6-1 with TRBJ2-3, with 7 bases lining up with TRBD2. The CDR3 runs 19 residues. V shed 1 base, J shed 0 bases, and the junction held 13 bases outside the gene matches. CDR1 MNHNS and CDR2 SASEGT come from the germline V gene. The CDR3 is CASSEESGASGSSTDTQYF. The CDR3 bases are TGTGCCAGCAGTGAAGAGTCTGGGGCTAGCGGCTCGAGCACAGATACGCAGTATTTT.

V usage is TRBV21-1 and J usage is TRBJ2-3; TRBD2, the D gene given by the table, was not confirmed from the DNA. TRBV21-1 is assigned pseudogene status. The CDR3 extends over 20 amino acids. CDR3 DNA: TGTGCCAGCAGCAAGGGGACTAAGTTCCTGATACAACCCCGCACAGATACGCAGTATTTT. Amino acid sequence: CASSKGTKFLIQPRTDTQYF.

The genes are TRBV4-2 and TRBJ1-5; no firm D call. Germline V gives CDR1 LGHNA, CDR2 YNFKEQ. V dropped 0 bases and J dropped 9 bases, with 18 bases sitting between them. The CDR3 length is 16 residues. The CDR3 nucleotides are TGTGCCAGCAGCCAAGATTCCGTCACCCGGTTCTTGCCCCAGCATTTT. Amino acid sequence: CASSQDSVTRFLPQHF.

The chain couples TRBV4-1 to TRBJ2-7, with 11 bases aligning to TRBD2. V dropped 0 bases and J dropped 4; count of bases not matched to a gene: 8. The germline V gene encodes CDR1 MGHRA and CDR2 YSYEKL. The CDR3 runs to 17 residues. The CDR3 DNA follows: TGCGCCAGCAGCCAAGAGGGTAGCGGGAGGGCCGGGTACGAGCAGTACTTC. Residues: CASSQEGSGRAGYEQYF.

Only one count was recorded for this clone. This chain joins TRBV7-9 and TRBJ2-7; D possibly corresponds to TRBD1 (7 bases). Germline CDR1 SEHNR, CDR2 FQNEAQ (reference sequence). V shed 5 bases and J shed 5 bases, with 22 bases lying between them. This CDR3 has 16 residues. The CDR3, as DNA: TGTGCCAGCAGCCCTAAAAGGAGGGGGCGCGAAGACGAGCAGTACTTC. Its translation: CASSPKRRGREDEQYF.

The rearrangement links TRBV5-4 to TRBJ2-3; possibly TRBD1 for D (7 bases). Trimming left V 5 bases short and J 2 bases short, with 15 bases between. This CDR3 has 15 residues. The germline gives CDR1 SGHNT, CDR2 YYREEE (reference sequence). The CDR3 DNA sequence: TGTGCCAGCAGTCCCCGACAGGGACTCACAGATACGCAGTATTTT. It yields the protein CASSPRQGLTDTQYF. The entire variable domain, with the rest obtained from reference TRBV5-4 and TRBJ2-3, is as follows: ETGVTQSPTHLIKTRGQQVTLRCSSQSGHNTVSWYQQALGQGPQFIFQYYREEENGRGNFPPRFSGLQFPNYSSELNVNALELDDSALYLCASSPRQGLTDTQYFGPGTRLTVL.

V and J are TRBV16 and TRBJ2-5; D might be TRBD1 (6 bases). V lost 6 bases to trimming and J lost 5 bases, with 13 bases between them. The CDR3 runs 13 residues. Germline values: CDR1 KGHSY, CDR2 FQNENV. CDR3 in DNA: TGTGCCAGCAGAAGAGGGGGTATGGAGACCCAGTACTTC. Protein: CASRRGGMETQYF.

The rearrangement uses TRBV6-1 and TRBJ1-2; 8 bases are a match to TRBD1. The CDR3 is made up of 15 amino acids. V gave up 3 bases and J gave up 8 bases; unmatched junction bases: 11. Germline assignment: CDR1 MNHNS and CDR2 SASEGT. The CDR3, as DNA: TGTGCCAGCAGTGACGGTTCCGGGACAGGTGGAGGCTACACCTTC. Protein sequence: CASSDGSGTGGGYTF.

This clone appeared a single time. V and J are TRBV25-1 and TRBJ2-1, with D possibly being TRBD2 (5 bases). Per germline, CDR1 MGHDK and CDR2 SYGVNS. This CDR3 has 14 amino acids. Trimming took 3 bases from V and 8 from J, leaving 14 bases between them. CDR3 sequence: CASSDLAQNDEQFF. The CDR3 nucleotides read TGTGCCAGCAGTGATTTAGCGCAGAACGATGAGCAGTTCTTC.

The J gene is TRBJ2-7, the V gene TRBV2; no clear D gene. The CDR3 is made up of 14 amino acids. Between the trimmed V and J ends, which lost 2 bases and 3 bases, there was a span of 11 bases. Germline V gives CDR1 SNHLY, CDR2 FYNNEI. The CDR3 spells CASSESAGVYEQYF. The CDR3 DNA follows: TGTGCCAGCAGTGAATCGGCAGGCGTCTACGAGCAGTACTTC.

The CDR3 DNA follows: TGTGCCAGCAGTGTAGGGACAGGGGTCCAAGAGACCCAGTACTTC. As protein: CASSVGTGVQETQYF. This chain joins TRBV6-1 and TRBJ2-5; 10 nucleotides line up with TRBD1. This CDR3 comprises 15 residues. With V trimmed by 4 bases and J by 1 base, 3 bases remained unmatched. Per the germline V gene, CDR1 is MNHNS and CDR2 is SASEGT.

The chain combines TRBV12-5 with TRBJ1-2, with 8 bases fitting TRBD1. Germline trimming cut 0 bases from V and 4 bases from J; bases unmatched to any gene: 7. Germline CDR1 LGHNT, CDR2 FRNRAP. The CDR3 runs to 16 residues. The CDR3 region is CASGLVRGTGLYGYTF. DNA of the CDR3: TGTGCTAGTGGTTTGGTACGGGGGACAGGACTCTATGGCTACACCTTC.

This clone has a single count. The junction differs from germline at one of its ends, possibly a read error. The V and J genes are TRBV13 and TRBJ1-2; 8 bases fit TRBD1. This CDR3 has 15 amino acids. Germline assignment: CDR1 PRHDT and CDR2 FYEKMQ (reference sequence). The CDR3 sequence is CASSSSGTGAYGYPF. CDR3 bases: TGTGCCAGCAGCTCCTCCGGGACAGGCGCCTATGGCTACCCCTTC. Full variable domain (outside the CDR3, taken from reference TRBV13 and TRBJ1-2): AAGVIQSPRHLIKEKRETATLKCYPIPRHDTVYWYQQGPGQDPQFLISFYEKMQSDKGSIPDRFSAQQFSDYHSELNMSSLELGDSALYFCASSSSGTGAYGYPFGSGTRLTVV.

This chain uses TRBV13 with TRBJ2-2, with TRBD2 matching over 12 bases. The V gene end was trimmed by 5 bases and the J gene end by 4 bases; junction bases not matched to a gene: 5. The CDR3 has 16 amino acids. Germline-derived CDR1 and CDR2 are PRHDT and FYEKMQ (reference sequence). The CDR3 spells CASSTLAGGPTGELFF. DNA for the CDR3: TGTGCCAGCAGCACCCTAGCGGGAGGGCCCACCGGGGAGCTGTTTTTT.

A remark on this clone: The junction and the germline gene differ at one end; a read error may be behind it. The chain combines TRBV7-9 with TRBJ1-2; D ambiguous. The germline V gene encodes CDR1 SEHNR and CDR2 FQNEAQ (reference sequence). This CDR3 is built from 12 residues. The CDR3 protein is CSSSLGGGGYTF. The CDR3 DNA reads as TGTTCCAGCAGCTTGGGAGGTGGTGGCTACACCTTC.

The chain has TRBV5-1 and TRBJ2-1, with a possible D match to TRBD1 (5 bases). This CDR3 region has 14 residues. Per the germline V gene, CDR1 is SGHRS and CDR2 is YFSETQ. The V end was cut by 4 bases, the J end by 5 bases, with 13 bases between. CDR3 DNA: TGCGCCAGCAGCCCAGGGTCCCCGAACAATGAGCAGTTCTTC. Translating gives CASSPGSPNNEQFF.

The J gene is TRBJ1-2, the V gene TRBV4-2, with 7 bases that match TRBD1. Germline CDR1 and CDR2: LGHNA and YNFKEQ. Trimming cost V 2 bases and J 2 bases; bases outside gene matches: 8. The CDR3 loop spans 16 amino acids. CDR3 region: CASSQPGQAGNYGYTF. The CDR3 DNA reads TGTGCCAGCAGCCAACCCGGACAGGCAGGAAACTATGGCTACACCTTC.

The chain is built from TRBV6-5 and TRBJ1-2, with 9 bases lining up with TRBD1. This CDR3 is 15 amino acids long. With V trimmed by 4 bases and J by 4 bases, 7 bases remained unmatched. Germline lookup yields CDR1 MNHEY and CDR2 SVGAGI. In DNA, the CDR3 is TGTGCCAGCAGTTCCACCGGACAGGGGAGCTATGGCTACACCTTC. This sequence encodes CASSSTGQGSYGYTF.

The chain carries TRBV4-3 and TRBJ2-7; tentatively, D is TRBD2 (6 bases). V was trimmed by 0 bases and J by 1 base, leaving 7 bases between them. This CDR3 has 14 amino acids. Germline CDR1 reads LGHNA; CDR2 reads YSLEER. Written as DNA, the CDR3 is TGCGCCAGCAGCCAAGAAGGAGGGTCCTACGAGCAGTACTTC. This gives the protein CASSQEGGSYEQYF.

V gene TRBV27 combines with J gene TRBJ1-2; 10 nucleotides match TRBD1. Germline V lookup: CDR1 MNHEY, CDR2 SMNVEV (reference sequence). This CDR3 has 14 amino acids. J lost 8 bases, V lost 6 bases, and 9 bases had no gene match. CDR3 sequence (DNA): TGTGCCAGCAGCTGGAGCGGGACAGGGGAAGGCTACACCTTC. This encodes CASSWSGTGEGYTF.

The chain uses TRBV18 and TRBJ2-2; maybe TRBD1 (5 bases). Looked up from germline, CDR1 is KGHSH and CDR2 is LQKENI. Trimming removed 5 bases at V and 5 bases at J, with 15 bases between. The CDR3 loop spans 15 amino acids. The CDR3 bases are TGTGCCAGCTCAAGTTTGGACACGCAGACCGGGGAGCTGTTTTTT. This sequence encodes CASSSLDTQTGELFF. Based on the CDR3 plus reference TRBV18 and TRBJ2-2, the full variable domain is NAGVMQNPRHLVRRRGQEARLRCSPMKGHSHVYWYRQLPEEGLKFMVYLQKENIIDESGMPKERFSAEFPKEGPSILRIQQVVRGDSAAYFCASSSLDTQTGELFFGEGSRLTVL.